These 24 T cell receptor beta chains originate from one sample sequenced in a study of shared T cell receptors in the human thymus. Measured with immunoSEQ multiplex PCR; TCRdb has only the in-frame clones, and not every one. The data contain 540,000 or so clones, 70% to 80% of them seen just once; the ten biggest clones take up 0.013%. These data were also reused for a study on human thymus T cells.

The sequenced sample was thymocytes. The receptor set was obtained from a boy under two years old with a congenital heart defect.

This rearrangement joins TRBV4-3 to TRBJ2-3; D is unclear. V shed 0 bases and J shed 8 bases, with 12 bases lying between them. Germline V gene lookup returns CDR1 LGHNA and CDR2 YSLEER. The CDR3 runs to 14 residues. CDR3 sequence reads: CASSQEVVRLTQYF. In DNA, the CDR3 is TGCGCCAGCAGCCAAGAGGTAGTCCGCCTTACGCAGTATTTT.

This clone appeared a single time. V is TRBV5-1 and J is TRBJ2-5; D gene unclear. Germline V gives CDR1 SGHRS, CDR2 YFSETQ. V was cut by 2 bases and J by 4 bases, with 9 bases left in between. This CDR3 is 13 amino acids long. The CDR3, as DNA: TGCGCCAGCAGCTTCGGTTTTCGAGAGACCCAGTACTTC. Its protein product is CASSFGFRETQYF. Full variable domain (rest looked up from reference TRBV5-1 and TRBJ2-5): KAGVTQTPRYLIKTRGQQVTLSCSPISGHRSVSWYQQTPGQGLQFLFEYFSETQRNKGNFPGRFSGRQFSNSRSEMNVSTLELGDSALYLCASSFGFRETQYFGPGTRLLVL.

The gene calls are TRBV28 and TRBJ2-3; 12 nucleotides match TRBD2. CDR3 length: 15 amino acids. From germline, CDR1 is MDHEN and CDR2 SYDVKM. V lost 5 bases to trimming and J lost 3 bases; unmatched junction nucleotides: 3. The CDR3 DNA is TGTGCCAGCAGTCGACTAGCGGGAGCGACAGATACGCAGTATTTT. It translates to CASSRLAGATDTQYF.

The gene calls are TRBV5-4 and TRBJ1-1, with D unresolved. Germline-derived CDR1 and CDR2 are SGHNT and YYREEE (reference sequence). The CDR3 has 13 amino acids. The V end was cut by 0 bases, the J end by 8 bases, with 11 bases between. In nucleotides, the CDR3 is TGTGCCAGCAGCTTGGGCAGACATTTAGAAGCTTTCTTT. Translated: CASSLGRHLEAFF.

This clone showed up just a few times. The chain recombines TRBV5-1 with TRBJ2-3, with TRBD2 identical over 10 bases. Per germline, CDR1 SGHRS and CDR2 YFSETQ. Trimming removed 7 bases from V and 0 bases from J; junction bases left unmatched: 14. CDR3 size: 18 residues. CDR3 region: CASGRGLAGALSTDTQYF. The CDR3 nucleotides read TGCGCCAGCGGACGTGGTCTAGCGGGAGCCCTAAGCACAGATACGCAGTATTTT.

This chain joins TRBV11-3 and TRBJ2-3; TRBD2 matches 10 bases. CDR1 is SGHNT and CDR2 is YENEEA in the germline V gene. CDR3 length: 16 amino acids. The ends lost 5 bases at V and 2 bases at J; junction bases unmatched: 7. The CDR3 nucleotides read TGTGCCAGCAGCCCCGGACTAGCGGTCCTCACAGATACGCAGTATTTT. Protein product: CASSPGLAVLTDTQYF.

J is TRBJ1-2 and V is TRBV6-5; 7 bases fit TRBD1. V shed 4 bases and J 0 bases; nucleotides not matched to a gene: 2. The CDR3 loop spans 14 amino acids. Germline V gene sequence: CDR1 MNHEY, CDR2 SVGAGI. The CDR3 spells CASSWGTANYGYTF. The CDR3 coding sequence is TGTGCCAGCAGTTGGGGGACAGCTAACTATGGCTACACCTTC.

The chain is built from TRBV5-1 and TRBJ1-1; TRBD1 aligns across 7 bases. The junction had 6 bases not matched to a gene; V was cut back by 0 bases and J by 1 base. Germline V CDR1 and CDR2: SGHRS, YFSETQ. The CDR3 consists of 16 residues. CDR3 in amino acids: CASSLAAGQANTEAFF. DNA of the CDR3: TGCGCCAGCAGCTTGGCCGCCGGACAGGCGAACACTGAAGCTTTCTTT.

The genes are TRBV27 and TRBJ2-5, with a tentative D call TRBD2 (5 bases). The CDR3 sequence is 17 residues long. With 5 bases removed from V and 1 base from J, the gap between germline ends came to 20 bases. Germline CDR1 reads MNHEY; CDR2 reads SMNVEV (reference sequence). The CDR3 region has the DNA TGTGCCAGCAGTCCCTACCCTAGCTGGGTTAGCCAAGAGACCCAGTACTTC. It specifies CASSPYPSWVSQETQYF.

Turning to this clone: It is unclear where the CDR3 begins or ends on the DNA, so no DNA is shown, and the CDR3 is as TCRdb lists it. J is TRBJ2-4 and V is TRBV19; the table gives TRBD2 as D, unverified against the DNA. Germline V gene data show CDR1 as LNHDA and CDR2 as SQIVND (reference sequence). The CDR3 adds up to 16 amino acids, both ends counted. The CDR3 loop is CATPYNCRLAKNIQYF.

The genes are TRBV10-3 and TRBJ2-7; TRBD2 matches 9 bases. This CDR3 has 14 residues. Germline V gene data show CDR1 as ENHRY and CDR2 as SYGVKD. The J segment lost 0 bases and the V segment lost 7 bases, leaving 4 bases of the junction unmatched. The CDR3 region is CAITAGGSSYEQYF. The DNA for the CDR3 is TGTGCCATCACGGCGGGAGGGAGCTCCTACGAGCAGTACTTC.

V is TRBV7-8 and J is TRBJ1-1; 8 positions agree with TRBD1. V was clipped by 5 bases and J by 5 bases; unmatched bases: 13. The CDR3 spans 16 residues. CDR1 SGHVS and CDR2 FQNEAQ come from the germline V gene. The DNA for the CDR3 is TGTGCCAGCAGCATAACGCAGACAGGGGCTAGAACTGAAGCTTTCTTT. Its translation is CASSITQTGARTEAFF.

V gene TRBV5-1 combines with J gene TRBJ1-1; 7 bases are a match to TRBD1. V was pared by 0 bases and J by 4 bases, with 6 bases of the junction left unmatched. The CDR3 extends over 15 amino acids. Germline V gene sequence: CDR1 SGHRS, CDR2 YFSETQ. As DNA, the CDR3 is TGCGCCAGCAGCTTGGTAGGGGCAGGGGGCACTGAAGCTTTCTTT. It yields the protein CASSLVGAGGTEAFF.

CDR3 DNA: TGCAGCGTTCAGGACAGGGGACTCGTCAATGGCTACACCTTC. Translation: CSVQDRGLVNGYTF. The chain employs TRBV29-1 and TRBJ1-2, with 9 bases identical to TRBD1. V shed 5 bases and J 6 bases; nucleotides not matched to a gene: 10. Germline assignment: CDR1 SQVTM and CDR2 ANQGSEA. The CDR3 extends over 14 amino acids.

The chain has TRBV15 and TRBJ1-2; D is unresolved. Germline CDR1 and CDR2: LNHNV and YYDKDF (reference sequence). The V end lost 0 bases, the J end lost 7 bases, and 15 bases lay between the germline ends. CDR3 length: 15 residues. CDR3 bases: TGTGCCACCAGCAGAGAGGTTGGTAGGGAGGCTGGCTACACCTTC. Translated, it gives CATSREVGREAGYTF. Variable domain in full (rest from reference TRBV15 and TRBJ1-2): DAMVIQNPRYQVTQFGKPVTLSCSQTLNHNVMYWYQQKSSQAPKLLFHYYDKDFNNEADTPDNFQSRRPNTSFCFLDIRSPGLGDTAMYLCATSREVGREAGYTFGSGTRLTVV.

The rearrangement links TRBV15 to TRBJ2-1; 8 nucleotides line up with TRBD2. V was pared by 2 bases and J by 8 bases, with 14 bases of the junction left unmatched. Germline CDR1 LNHNV, CDR2 YYDKDF (reference sequence). There are 17 residues in the CDR3. The CDR3 region has the DNA TGTGCCACCAGCAGAAGTCCCGGGACTAGTGTTTTTCATGAGCAGTTCTTC. This codes for CATSRSPGTSVFHEQFF.

The rearrangement links TRBV28 to TRBJ1-2; 12 nucleotides align to TRBD1. Germline trimming cut 4 bases from V and 4 bases from J; bases unmatched to any gene: 7. This CDR3 comprises 16 residues. CDR1 and CDR2 from the germline V gene are MDHEN and SYDVKM. CDR3 region: CASSSRPGQGAYGYTF. For the CDR3, the DNA is TGTGCCAGCAGTTCAAGGCCGGGACAGGGGGCCTATGGCTACACCTTC.

Only one count was recorded for this clone. This chain connects TRBV15 to TRBJ2-1; D possibly corresponds to TRBD1 (6 bases). Trimming left V 6 bases short and J 10 bases short, with 22 bases between. The germline gives CDR1 LNHNV, CDR2 YYDKDF (reference sequence). This CDR3 has 15 amino acids. This chain's CDR3 is CATSKPGDRSSEQFF. CDR3 in DNA: TGTGCCACCAGTAAACCCGGAGACAGGTCTTCGGAGCAGTTCTTC.

This sequence joins TRBV5-6 and TRBJ2-1; D unclear. CDR3 length: 15 residues. CDR1 and CDR2 (germline): SGHDT, YYEEEE. With 0 bases removed from V and 3 bases from J, the gap between germline ends came to 10 bases. This CDR3 is CASSLGRQSYNEQFF. The CDR3 DNA reads TGTGCCAGCAGCTTGGGACGACAAAGCTACAATGAGCAGTTCTTC.

This rearrangement joins TRBV27 to TRBJ2-7; 8 positions match TRBD2. Germline-derived CDR1 and CDR2 are MNHEY and SMNVEV (reference sequence). There are 15 residues in the CDR3. Trimming at V came to 8 bases and at J to 5 bases, leaving 14 bases not matched to a gene. CDR3 amino acids: CASSRGASRGDEQYF. The CDR3 DNA sequence: TGTGCCAGCTCGCGGGGGGCCTCCCGAGGGGACGAGCAGTACTTC.

This rearrangement joins TRBV25-1 to TRBJ2-1; 9 nucleotides agree with TRBD2. J lost 9 bases, V lost 1 base, and 7 bases had no gene match. The CDR3 contains 15 residues. The germline gives CDR1 MGHDK, CDR2 SYGVNS. The CDR3, as DNA: TGTGCCAGCAGTGAATCTCCTAGCGGGAAGGGTGAGCAGTTCTTC. As protein: CASSESPSGKGEQFF.

The gene calls are TRBV7-8 and TRBJ2-7, with 7 bases fitting TRBD2. J lost 6 bases, V lost 3 bases, and 11 bases had no gene match. CDR3 length: 15 residues. Per the germline V gene, CDR1 is SGHVS and CDR2 is FQNEAQ. CDR3 region: CASSFRRGRVGEQYF. CDR3 DNA: TGTGCCAGCAGCTTCCGACGGGGGAGGGTTGGCGAGCAGTACTTC.

This clone was picked up one time. The chain combines TRBV28 with TRBJ1-2, with unresolved D. Germline loops: CDR1 MDHEN, CDR2 SYDVKM. The CDR3 is 15 residues long. The ends were cut back, 7 bases at V and 4 bases at J, with 19 bases in the middle. CDR3 nucleotide sequence: TGTGCCAGCACTTTCCTCCTTCCCGCGGTCTATGGCTACACCTTC. It translates to CASTFLLPAVYGYTF.

This clone was recorded only once. This chain uses TRBV9 with TRBJ2-3; possible D gene TRBD2, 6 bases. CDR1 and CDR2 (germline): SGDLS, YYNGEE. The CDR3 has 12 residues. V dropped 3 bases and J dropped 6 bases, with 8 bases sitting between them. CDR3 DNA: TGTGCCAGCAGCGACGGGAGTGATACGCAGTATTTT. Its protein product is CASSDGSDTQYF. The complete variable domain, with remaining parts taken from reference TRBV9 and TRBJ2-3, reads DSGVTQTPKHLITATGQRVTLRCSPRSGDLSVYWYQQSLDQGLQFLIQYYNGEERAKGNILERFSAQQFPDLHSELNLSSLELGDSALYFCASSDGSDTQYFGPGTRLTVL.